Following are 27 T cell receptor beta chains from one sample sequenced in a study of control samples from healthy donors and cancer patients. The data were produced by immunoSEQ multiplex PCR, yet TCRdb's version contains in-frame clones alone and is incomplete. The repertoire holds roughly 70,000 clones, with 84% as singletons. Sequenced: blood. All receptors derive from a man aged 45 to 65 in good health.

This clone was seen only a few times. The chain recombines TRBV4-3 with TRBJ2-7; D perhaps matches TRBD1 (5 bases). This CDR3 contains 14 residues. Trimming left V 2 bases short and J 2 bases short, with 10 bases between. The germline V gene has CDR1 LGHNA and CDR2 YSLEER. This CDR3 reads CASSQFRETYEQYF. CDR3 bases: TGCGCCAGCAGCCAATTCAGGGAAACCTACGAGCAGTACTTC.

The chain joins TRBV20-1 to TRBJ2-5; D remains unclear. V was cut by 5 bases and J by 5 bases, with 9 bases left in between. The CDR3 has 11 residues. Germline V gene lookup returns CDR1 DFQATT and CDR2 SNEGSKA (reference sequence). DNA of the CDR3: TGCAGTGCTGCTCCGTTGGAGACCCAGTACTTC. Its translation is CSAAPLETQYF.

The V gene is TRBV2, the J gene TRBJ1-2, with D hard to call. V dropped 4 bases and J dropped 0 bases, with 9 bases sitting between them. CDR1 is SNHLY and CDR2 is FYNNEI in the germline V gene. The CDR3 contains 14 residues. The CDR3: CASSGELSNYGYTF. The CDR3 DNA reads TGTGCCAGCAGTGGAGAACTGTCTAACTATGGCTACACCTTC.

This chain joins TRBV27 and TRBJ1-2, with 8 positions matching TRBD1. V lost 5 bases to trimming and J lost 6 bases; unmatched junction nucleotides: 8. CDR1 MNHEY and CDR2 SMNVEV come from the germline V gene (reference sequence). The CDR3 runs 14 residues. The CDR3 reads CASSPRTGYHGYTF. CDR3 in DNA: TGTGCCAGCAGTCCCCGGACAGGGTACCATGGCTACACCTTC.

CDR3 amino acids: CAWTKGRETEAFF. The CDR3 DNA reads TGTGCCTGGACTAAGGGGCGCGAGACTGAAGCTTTCTTT. The chain couples TRBV30 to TRBJ1-1; possible D gene TRBD1, 5 bases. Germline loops: CDR1 GTSNPN, CDR2 SVGIG (reference sequence). This CDR3 contains 13 residues. Trimming pared 4 bases from V and 5 bases from J, leaving 14 bases between.

The CDR3 sequence is CASSLGVGNTIYF. The CDR3 bases are TGTGCCAGCAGCCTCGGAGTAGGAAACACCATATATTTT. The chain recombines TRBV7-3 with TRBJ1-3; D remains ambiguous. The CDR3 sequence is 13 residues long. Trimming shortened V by 5 bases and J by 4 bases, and 9 bases separated the two germline ends. The germline gives CDR1 SGHTA, CDR2 FQGTGA.

The chain recombines TRBV4-3 with TRBJ2-4; 8 nucleotides match TRBD2. The CDR3 spans 15 residues. Germline V gene lookup returns CDR1 LGHNA and CDR2 YSLEER. V lost 1 base and J lost 5; bases outside the gene matches: 4. The CDR3 DNA sequence: TGCGCCAGCAGCCAAGCGGGGGGGGAGGAAAACATTCAGTACTTC. It yields the protein CASSQAGGEENIQYF.

The chain is built from TRBV5-1 and TRBJ1-5; the D gene is possibly TRBD1 (5 bases). This CDR3 has 15 amino acids. V lost 8 bases and J lost 5, with 20 bases in between. CDR1 and CDR2 (germline): SGHRS, YFSETQ. The CDR3 sequence: CASRPGLLEDQPQHF. CDR3 coding DNA: TGCGCCAGTCGTCCAGGGTTGTTGGAGGATCAGCCCCAGCATTTT.

The chain employs TRBV2 and TRBJ2-3; 9 bases map to TRBD2. The germline CDR1 and CDR2 sequences are SNHLY and FYNNEI. The V gene end was trimmed by 6 bases and the J gene end by 2 bases; junction bases not matched to a gene: 12. CDR3 length: 17 amino acids. The CDR3 region has the DNA TGTGCCAGCAGCCGAAGGCGACTAGCGGATTCCACAGATACGCAGTATTTT. Its protein product is CASSRRRLADSTDTQYF. The complete variable domain, with remaining parts taken from reference TRBV2 and TRBJ2-3, reads EPEVTQTPSHQVTQMGQEVILRCVPISNHLYFYWYRQILGQKVEFLVSFYNNEISEKSEIFDDQFSVERPDGSNFTLKIRSTKLEDSAMYFCASSRRRLADSTDTQYFGPGTRLTVL.

The chain is built from TRBV19 and TRBJ1-3, with D tentatively TRBD1 (6 bases). This CDR3 has 16 amino acids. Per germline, CDR1 LNHDA and CDR2 SQIVND (reference sequence). Trimming cost V 8 bases and J 0 bases, with 17 bases left between them. The CDR3: CASSLRTADSGNTIYF. In DNA form, the CDR3 reads TGTGCCAGTTCCCTCAGGACAGCTGACTCTGGAAACACCATATATTTT. The full variable domain, completed using reference TRBV19 and TRBJ1-3, is DGGITQSPKYLFRKEGQNVTLSCEQNLNHDAMYWYRQDPGQGLRLIYYSQIVNDFQKGDIAEGYSVSREKKESFPLTVTSAQKNPTAFYLCASSLRTADSGNTIYFGEGSWLTVV.

The chain links TRBV10-3 to TRBJ2-2, with 11 bases that match TRBD2. V shed 2 bases, J shed 1 base, and the junction held 6 bases outside the gene matches. Per germline, CDR1 ENHRY and CDR2 SYGVKD. The CDR3 totals 18 residues. The CDR3 here is CAISERLAGGVNTGELFF. DNA for the CDR3: TGTGCCATCAGTGAGAGGCTAGCGGGAGGAGTGAACACCGGGGAGCTGTTTTTT.

The V and J genes are TRBV7-3 and TRBJ1-6, with D possibly being TRBD1 (6 bases). V lost 4 bases and J lost 2, with 9 bases in between. The germline gives CDR1 SGHTA, CDR2 FQGTGA. This CDR3 contains 15 residues. The CDR3 spells CASSSGDPYNSPLHF. CDR3 coding DNA: TGTGCCAGCAGCTCAGGGGACCCCTATAATTCACCCCTCCACTTT.

This clone appeared a few times. The chain uses TRBV12-3 or TRBV12-4 and TRBJ1-5; no reliable D call. Trimming stripped 4 bases from V and 5 bases from J, with 9 bases between. This CDR3 is 13 amino acids long. The CDR3 nucleotides are TGTGCCAGCAGTTCGGCGACCGATCAGCCCCAGCATTTT. This sequence encodes CASSSATDQPQHF.

With regard to this clone: Other nucleotide sequences from this sample produce the same CDR3. The chain couples TRBV7-2 to TRBJ2-5; TRBD2 matches 11 bases. Germline V CDR1 and CDR2: SGHTA, FQGNSA. The trim removed 2 bases at V and 4 bases at J, leaving 3 bases unmatched. This CDR3 is 15 amino acids long. DNA of the CDR3: TGTGCCAGCAGCTTAACTAGCGGGAGCTCAGAGACCCAGTACTTC. This gives the protein CASSLTSGSSETQYF.

This clone came up once. J is TRBJ1-3 and V is TRBV23-1; no clear D. TRBV23-1 is designated an ORF whose function remains uncertain. The CDR3 totals 12 residues. V shed 8 bases and J shed 4 bases, with 9 bases lying between them. CDR3 loop: CASPAPGNTIYF. CDR3 coding DNA: TGCGCCAGCCCCGCGCCCGGAAACACCATATATTTT.

The chain is built from TRBV7-2 and TRBJ2-4; D gene unclear. Trimming took off 1 base at V and 0 bases at J, with 7 bases between the two ends. The CDR3 consists of 15 residues. Germline CDR1 reads SGHTA; CDR2 reads FQGNSA. CDR3 nucleotides: TGTGCCAGCAGCTTAGAGGGAATAGCCAAAAACATTCAGTACTTC. Protein product: CASSLEGIAKNIQYF.

The chain has TRBV18 and TRBJ2-7; tentative D call: TRBD1 (5 bases). The CDR3 runs 13 residues. CDR1 is KGHSH and CDR2 is LQKENI in the germline V gene. The V gene lost 4 bases and the J gene lost 2 bases, with 9 bases spanning the gap. The CDR3: CASSRTLTYEQYF. In DNA form, the CDR3 reads TGTGCCAGCTCACGGACACTGACCTACGAGCAGTACTTC.

The chain is built from TRBV14 and TRBJ2-1; 9 bases map to TRBD2. V dropped 7 bases and J dropped 6; count of bases not matched to a gene: 19. Germline loops: CDR1 SGHDN, CDR2 FVKESK. The CDR3 consists of 18 residues. In DNA form, the CDR3 reads TGTGCCAGCAACCTGGGGGGACTAGCTACCTGGTTGGGCAATGAGCAGTTCTTC. Encoded protein: CASNLGGLATWLGNEQFF.

This clone showed up just once. This chain links TRBV5-6 with TRBJ2-7; D not certain. CDR1 is SGHDT and CDR2 is YYEEEE in the germline V gene. V lost 3 bases and J lost 3, with 4 bases in between. The CDR3 extends over 11 amino acids. CDR3 in amino acids: CASSSNYEQYF. CDR3 bases: TGTGCCAGCAGCTCAAACTACGAGCAGTACTTC.

The V gene is TRBV4-3, the J gene TRBJ1-4; D remains unclear. The CDR3 extends over 14 amino acids. The germline V gene encodes CDR1 LGHNA and CDR2 YSLEER. Trimming removed 1 base at V and 8 bases at J, with 11 bases between. The CDR3 protein is CASSQAALGEKLFF. CDR3 DNA sequence: TGCGCCAGCAGCCAAGCCGCACTTGGAGAAAAACTGTTTTTT.

The chain couples TRBV29-1 to TRBJ1-2, with D possibly TRBD1 on 5 matching bases. Germline CDR1 and CDR2: SQVTM and ANQGSEA. The CDR3 has 12 amino acids. Trimming took off 4 bases at V and 7 bases at J, with 13 bases between the two ends. Here the CDR3 DNA reads TGCAGCGTTGGGGGGGAGGTCGGTGGCTACACCTTC. This codes for CSVGGEVGGYTF.

V gene TRBV6-5 combines with J gene TRBJ1-2; D is unclear. The CDR3 has 11 residues. The germline V and J ends were trimmed by 7 bases and 7 bases, with 10 bases remaining between them. The germline V gene has CDR1 MNHEY and CDR2 SVGAGI. CDR3 DNA sequence: TGTGCCAGCACAATATGGTCTGGCTACACCTTC. This encodes CASTIWSGYTF.

The gene calls are TRBV7-9 and TRBJ2-2, with no clear D. Trimming cost V 2 bases and J 10 bases, with 2 bases left between them. CDR1 and CDR2 from the germline V gene are SEHNR and FQNEAQ (reference sequence). The CDR3 contains 10 residues. The CDR3 here is CASSLTELFF. The CDR3 bases are TGTGCCAGCAGCTTAACGGAGCTGTTTTTT.

The chain couples TRBV6-5 to TRBJ2-4, with D unresolved. Trimming pared 5 bases from V and 5 bases from J, leaving 16 bases between. The CDR3 covers 15 residues. Germline V CDR1 and CDR2: MNHEY, SVGAGI. This CDR3 is CASSPFAGPENIQYF. As DNA, the CDR3 is TGTGCCAGCAGTCCCTTCGCCGGGCCCGAAAACATTCAGTACTTC.

The CDR3 DNA follows: TGTGCCAGCTCACTCTGGGGCACTAGCGGGAGGGCCGACGAGCAGTACTTC. It codes for CASSLWGTSGRADEQYF. The chain combines TRBV18 with TRBJ2-7, with 13 bases fitting TRBD2. The CDR3 runs 17 residues. Trimming cost V 4 bases and J 5 bases; bases outside gene matches: 11. The V gene's germline CDR1 is KGHSH and CDR2 LQKENI. Combining the CDR3 with reference TRBV18 and TRBJ2-7 gives the whole variable domain NAGVMQNPRHLVRRRGQEARLRCSPMKGHSHVYWYRQLPEEGLKFMVYLQKENIIDESGMPKERFSAEFPKEGPSILRIQQVVRGDSAAYFCASSLWGTSGRADEQYFGPGTRLTVT.

CDR3 in amino acids: CASSLWDFSTDTQYF. CDR3 DNA: TGTGCCAGCAGCCTGTGGGACTTTAGCACAGATACGCAGTATTTT. The chain combines TRBV9 with TRBJ2-3; the D gene is possibly TRBD2 (6 bases). V lost 4 bases to trimming and J lost 0 bases, with 12 bases between them. CDR1 and CDR2 from the germline V gene are SGDLS and YYNGEE. CDR3 size: 15 residues.

The chain links TRBV15 to TRBJ1-5, with D perhaps TRBD1 (5 bases). Trimming shortened V by 5 bases and J by 0 bases, and 8 bases separated the two germline ends. This CDR3 contains 14 residues. Looked up from germline, CDR1 is LNHNV and CDR2 is YYDKDF (reference sequence). The DNA for the CDR3 is TGTGCCACCAGCCGGAGGGGTAGCAATCAGCCCCAGCATTTT. Translating gives CATSRRGSNQPQHF.